This T cell receptor (beta chain) stems from a study of CD4 T cells in relation to SARS-CoV-2 and coronaviruses. Germline V gene sequence: CDR1 LNHDA, CDR2 SQIVND (reference sequence). Trimming pared 5 bases from V and 1 base from J, leaving 10 bases between. There are 14 residues in the CDR3. Comment on this clone: Its antigen is unidentified.

Naive and memory CD4+ T cell DNA was deep-sequenced without culture. The method was immunoSEQ multiplex PCR; TCRdb's version includes in-frame clones alone and lacks a portion of them. Among about 70,000 clones listed, about 89% were seen once. CD4+ T cells from unexposed donors were obtained before the COVID-19 pandemic (2011-2018). Findings and limits, study-wide: This crossreactivity analysis covered spike protein alone, no other viral proteins. Memory recall responses, not primary responses primed in culture, are what the assay detects. In roughly 60% of donors, memory CD4+ clonotypes crossrecognized SARS-CoV-2 and at least one common cold coronavirus spike.

This TCR came from a human donor in good health. The chain combines TRBV19 with TRBJ2-3, with D perhaps matching TRBD2 (6 bases). Sequencing input: memory CD4+ T cells from PBMCs. The CDR3 loop is CASSGAGRTDTQYF. The CDR3 DNA sequence: TGTGCCAGTAGTGGAGCGGGTCGCACAGATACGCAGTATTTT.